Presented here are 17 T cell receptor beta chains from one specimen sequenced in a study of cytomegalovirus exposure and HLA in healthy donors. Use of 60 Vbeta and 13 Jbeta primers characterized the PCR. Generated by immunoSEQ multiplex PCR, the TCRdb table keeps only in-frame clones and is missing some. The repertoire holds 100,000 to 150,000 clones, with over 70% as singletons. The sequencing sample was made of PBMCs. These receptors came from a woman between 40 and 55 years old in good health and CMV-seronegative.

On this clone itself: Other nucleotide sequences in the sample specify the same CDR3. V is TRBV19 and J is TRBJ2-1; TRBD1 agrees at 7 bases. The CDR3 runs to 15 residues. From germline, CDR1 is LNHDA and CDR2 SQIVND (reference sequence). With V trimmed by 7 bases and J by 0 bases, 6 bases remained unmatched. CDR3 nucleotide sequence: TGTGCCAGTACCCTGGACAGGAGCTCCTACAATGAGCAGTTCTTC. Translation gives CASTLDRSSYNEQFF.

The rearrangement links TRBV9 to TRBJ2-1, with 14 bases aligning to TRBD2. Germline V gene sequence: CDR1 SGDLS, CDR2 YYNGEE. The CDR3 runs to 17 residues. V lost 4 bases, J lost 6 bases, and 9 bases stayed unmatched. CDR3 in DNA: TGTGCCAGCAGCTTTAGGACTAGCGGGGGGTGGGGCAATGAGCAGTTCTTC. This gives the protein CASSFRTSGGWGNEQFF.

This sequence joins TRBV11-1 and TRBJ2-7; 9 bases map to TRBD2. Unmatched junction bases numbered 5, after V lost 3 bases and J lost 5 bases. The CDR3 runs to 14 residues. Per germline, CDR1 SGHAT and CDR2 FQDESV (reference sequence). The CDR3 DNA sequence: TGTGCCAGCAGCTTTAGCGGGAGCAGCCACGAGCAGTACTTC. This sequence encodes CASSFSGSSHEQYF.

This clone was counted a few times. The chain carries TRBV15 and TRBJ2-1; 13 nucleotides line up with TRBD2. There are 17 residues in the CDR3. The germline V gene has CDR1 LNHNV and CDR2 YYDKDF (reference sequence). The junction had 10 bases not matched to a gene; V was cut back by 4 bases and J by 7 bases. The CDR3 is CATSKGTGTSGTNEQFF. The CDR3 region has the DNA TGTGCCACCAGCAAGGGGACCGGGACTAGCGGGACGAATGAGCAGTTCTTC.

This clone was seen a handful of times. The V and J genes are TRBV27 and TRBJ2-2; tentatively, D is TRBD2 (6 bases). V shed 3 bases and J shed 2 bases, with 10 bases lying between them. Per the germline V gene, CDR1 is MNHEY and CDR2 is SMNVEV (reference sequence). The CDR3 consists of 15 residues. The CDR3 coding sequence is TGTGCCAGCAGTTTTGGGGCGGGAAACACCGGGGAGCTGTTTTTT. This codes for CASSFGAGNTGELFF.

The rearrangement links TRBV7-7 to TRBJ2-3, with D perhaps matching TRBD1 (5 bases). Trimming pared 8 bases from V and 6 bases from J, leaving 12 bases between. This CDR3 contains 12 residues. CDR1 is SSHAT, CDR2 FNYEAQ, per germline (reference sequence). This CDR3 reads CASGRAGDTQYF. CDR3 coding DNA: TGTGCCAGCGGCCGGGCAGGGGATACGCAGTATTTT.

CDR3 protein: CASGHGSRSYEQYF. CDR3 bases: TGTGCCAGCGGGCACGGCTCCCGCTCCTACGAGCAGTACTTC. V is TRBV27 and J is TRBJ2-7; D gene unclear. The CDR3 has 14 residues. Per the germline V gene, CDR1 is MNHEY and CDR2 is SMNVEV (reference sequence). V was pared by 8 bases and J by 0 bases, with 14 bases between.

The V and J genes are TRBV5-5 and TRBJ1-6, with a weak D call TRBD1 (5 bases). This CDR3 has 14 amino acids. CDR1 is SGHKS and CDR2 is YYEKEE in the germline V gene (reference sequence). Trimming removed 0 bases from V and 10 bases from J, with 11 bases in between. CDR3 loop: CASSLGQGSSPLHF. The DNA for the CDR3 is TGTGCCAGCAGCTTGGGGCAGGGAAGCTCACCCCTCCACTTT.

The V gene is TRBV6-5, the J gene TRBJ2-7, with TRBD1 identical over 7 bases. Germline trimming cut 0 bases from V and 1 base from J; bases unmatched to any gene: 6. The CDR3 sequence is 16 residues long. Per the germline V gene, CDR1 is MNHEY and CDR2 is SVGAGI. This CDR3 is CASSYSWGQKSYEQYF. Written as DNA, the CDR3 is TGTGCCAGCAGTTACTCGTGGGGACAGAAATCCTACGAGCAGTACTTC.

This clone was seen only once. The chain has TRBV2 and TRBJ2-7; 10 bases line up with TRBD2. The germline V gene has CDR1 SNHLY and CDR2 FYNNEI. V lost 2 bases, J lost 5 bases, and 9 bases stayed unmatched. The CDR3 has 16 amino acids. CDR3 DNA: TGTGCCAGCAGTGAACGGCTAGCGGGAGATACGGACGAGCAGTACTTC. Translation: CASSERLAGDTDEQYF.

The chain couples TRBV15 to TRBJ1-1; maybe TRBD1 (5 bases). The germline V gene has CDR1 LNHNV and CDR2 YYDKDF (reference sequence). Trimming pared 3 bases from V and 2 bases from J, leaving 16 bases between. The CDR3 has 16 residues. CDR3 nucleotides: TGTGCCACCAGCAGTCCATCGGGGGGGGAAAACACTGAAGCTTTCTTT. Amino acids: CATSSPSGGENTEAFF.

V gene TRBV4-1 combines with J gene TRBJ2-7, with 13 bases lining up with TRBD2. The CDR3 totals 19 residues. V lost 0 bases and J lost 5; bases outside the gene matches: 13. CDR1 and CDR2 (germline): MGHRA, YSYEKL. The DNA for the CDR3 is TGCGCCAGCAGCCAAGATCCCCATACTAGCGGGAGGGCCTTCAACGAGCAGTACTTC. It encodes CASSQDPHTSGRAFNEQYF.

The chain carries TRBV27 and TRBJ2-7; 8 nucleotides align to TRBD1. From germline, CDR1 is MNHEY and CDR2 SMNVEV (reference sequence). V lost 2 bases, J lost 0 bases, and 3 bases stayed unmatched. The CDR3 sequence is 15 residues long. CDR3 in DNA: TGTGCCAGCAGTTTAAGGGACAGGAGCTCCTACGAGCAGTACTTC. Translation: CASSLRDRSSYEQYF.

This chain connects TRBV27 to TRBJ1-6; no firm D call. This CDR3 has 17 residues. Germline CDR1 is MNHEY and CDR2 is SMNVEV (reference sequence). V was trimmed by 6 bases and J by 8 bases, leaving 23 bases between them. The CDR3 nucleotides are TGTGCCAGCAGGGGAGGGTCAGGCAGCTTCCCTTATTCACCCCTCCACTTT. This encodes CASRGGSGSFPYSPLHF.

The rearrangement joins TRBV19 to TRBJ1-3; TRBD1 matches at 7 bases. The CDR3 has 16 residues. V was pared by 3 bases and J by 0 bases, with 5 bases of the junction left unmatched. The germline V gene has CDR1 LNHDA and CDR2 SQIVND (reference sequence). The CDR3 region is CASSIRQGGSGNTIYF. CDR3 DNA: TGTGCCAGTAGTATCCGACAGGGTGGCTCTGGAAACACCATATATTTT.

This clone has more than one count but fewer than ten. V usage is TRBV27 and J usage is TRBJ2-3; TRBD2 matches 14 bases. V shed 4 bases and J 3 bases; nucleotides not matched to a gene: 3. This CDR3 spans 16 amino acids. Germline CDR1 is MNHEY and CDR2 is SMNVEV (reference sequence). The chain's CDR3 is CASSSRTSGGTDTQYF. The CDR3 coding sequence is TGTGCCAGCAGTTCCCGGACTAGCGGGGGGACAGATACGCAGTATTTT.

The chain has TRBV6-1 and TRBJ1-1; maybe TRBD1 (6 bases). Germline V CDR1 and CDR2: MNHNS, SASEGT. Trimming shortened V by 10 bases and J by 4 bases, and 13 bases separated the two germline ends. This CDR3 has 12 amino acids. As DNA, the CDR3 is TGTGCCACCCTACAGGGATTCACTGAAGCTTTCTTT. Its protein product is CATLQGFTEAFF.